This T cell receptor (beta chain) was identified during a study of shared clonotypes between healthy human individuals (dated by TCRdb to about 2020). As for the study more broadly: A few men and a couple of women, aged 18 to 49 years, made up the cohort. To estimate repertoire size and how much clonotype sharing occurs between individuals, the study deeply sequenced the blood TCR repertoires of roughly 5 healthy adults. Libraries were prepared and TCR repertoires were sequenced by different laboratories using diverse techniques, in order to increase sequencing depth and limit assay-specific biases. Each donor's leukapheresis produced roughly between about 0.9 and 9.5 billion PBMCs. The investigation overall reported the following: The small number of donors limited the genetic and exposure-history diversity represented. Based on pairwise subsampling, the degree of clonotype sharing among donors was expected to be affected by sequencing depth. Only blood was sampled, and tissue TCR repertoires likely differ from those in blood.

Using the deep immunoSEQ assay, multiplex PCR amplified TCR CDR3 regions from genomic DNA. Genomic DNA extracted from each cell subset was distributed evenly over all wells of several immunoSEQ 96-well plates, and each plate served as one replicate. For unsorted PBMC, each replicate PCR was loaded with approximately 0.3 ug genomic DNA, equivalent to 30,000 or so T cell genomes. Genomic DNA from unsorted PBMC was sequenced over ten immunoSEQ deep assay plates. Purified libraries were measured with a Qubit 3.0 fluorometer, size-checked on a Bioanalyzer 2100, and measured again with the KAPA Library Quantification kit. Each immunoSEQ 96-well plate was sequenced on its own single-read 150-cycle Illumina NextSeq 550 flow cell. The study's processing was this. The immunoSEQ output contained only junctional sequences without quality scores, so filtering could not match that applied to full-length reads. Sequences were annotated with PyIR, a Python wrapper for IgBLAST v1.9, using IMGT germline references to assign V/J genes and CDR3. Reads were removed for weak V/J assignments (E-value above 1e-6), missing CDR3, stop codons, out-of-frame junctions, or ambiguous translated residues. V3J clonotypes were defined by identical inferred V gene, J gene, and CDR3 amino acid sequence. Percentage overlap between repertoires was computed as shared unique clonotypes divided by the size of the smaller repertoire. Richness of each repertoire was evaluated using RTK rarefaction, the Chao1 estimator, and Recon v2.1 estimates of unobserved clonotypes. TCRdb took over this immuneACCESS table, retaining in-frame rearrangements with V and J assigned. Such tables are incomplete; in checked studies, under half of the missing clones stem from an unresolved V gene, and the remainder is unexplained. The V and J calls and clone size come from that table; D and trimming were worked out from the DNA. This sample comprises about 490,000 clones, about 78% of them detected only once. Around 11% of the sample rests with the top ten.

Concerning this clone: The antigen it recognizes is unknown. A much larger clonotype is one base distant, so this may be a read error. The identical CDR3 is also encoded by other nucleotide sequences in the sample.

The donors were healthy, HIV-negative adults with no recently reported acute infections or vaccinations. Every donor was a Caucasian adult residing in Nashville, Tennessee, USA. For unsorted samples, roughly 81 million PBMCs were counted and genomic DNA was extracted with the QIAamp DNA Blood Mini kit. Blood was obtained by leukapheresis, after which PBMCs were separated by Ficoll-Histopaque density gradient centrifugation and cryopreserved in liquid nitrogen vapor phase. The germline V gene (reference sequence) supplies CDR1 MNHEY and CDR2 SMNVEV. From the cysteine through the phenylalanine, the CDR3 covers 13 amino acids. Solely the CDR3 DNA is kept, with 39 bases framed from the first base.

The V and J segments used are TRBV27 and TRBJ1-4, with 11 middle bases fitting TRBD1. This receptor was obtained from a woman between 40 and 50 years old in good health. Some clones in this sample may be carry-over from other donors' samples. Material for sequencing was PBMCs. The DNA sequence is given as TGTGCCAGCGGGACAGGGGGAATTGAAAAGCTGTTTTTT. Translated, this gives CASGTGGIEKLFF.